Listed below are T cell receptor beta chains from one sample, sequenced in a study of blood T cell repertoires in COVID-19. Using immunoSEQ multiplex PCR, the repertoire was profiled, and TCRdb retains in-frame clones only, with some absent. The sample includes some 120,000 clones, over 80% of them seen just once. The specimen was PBMCs or T cells enriched from blood (not recorded which). The source is a young man who had recovered from COVID-19. Both conserved end residues are part of each CDR3. The order of the fields is clone size, J gene, D gene, V gene, CDR3 protein, CDR3 DNA. D genes are given only for firm matches. Clone size appears in some rows only: once, few, many, or a class for an expanded clone.

size: .
J: TRBJ1-3
D: TRBD1
V: TRBV30
CDR3: CAWGTGDGNTIYF
DNA: TGTGCCTGGGGGACAGGGGATGGAAACACCATATATTTT

size: .
J: TRBJ1-4
D: .
V: TRBV9
CDR3: CASSPGAGRGEKLFF
DNA: TGTGCCAGCAGCCCTGGGGCAGGGCGGGGGGAAAAACTGTTTTTT

size: .
J: TRBJ2-3
D: .
V: TRBV7-9
CDR3: CASAADSGSTDTQYF
DNA: TGTGCCAGCGCAGCGGACTCCGGAAGCACAGATACGCAGTATTTT

size: once
J: TRBJ1-6
D: .
V: TRBV5-1
CDR3: CASSLTGDGLNSPLHF
DNA: TGCGCCAGCAGCTTGACAGGCGACGGCCTGAATTCACCCCTCCACTTT

size: once
J: TRBJ1-1
D: .
V: TRBV18
CDR3: CASSPPFTGNTEAFF
DNA: TGTGCCAGCTCACCACCGTTTACCGGGAACACTGAAGCTTTCTTT

size: .
J: TRBJ1-5
D: .
V: TRBV5-6
CDR3: CASSFGSQPQHF
DNA: TGTGCCAGCAGCTTTGGGAGTCAGCCCCAGCATTTT

size: few
J: TRBJ1-2
D: .
V: TRBV12-3/TRBV12-4
CDR3: CASSFEGYGYTF
DNA: TGTGCCAGCAGTTTTGAGGGCTATGGCTACACCTTC

size: few
J: TRBJ1-2
D: .
V: TRBV5-1
CDR3: CASSLGGRETNYGYTF
DNA: TGCGCCAGCAGCTTGGGAGGCAGAGAGACTAACTATGGCTACACCTTC

size: few
J: TRBJ1-1
D: TRBD1
V: TRBV5-1
CDR3: CASRAGQGLNTEAFF
DNA: TGCGCCAGCAGGGCGGGACAGGGTTTGAACACTGAAGCTTTCTTT

size: .
J: TRBJ1-2
D: .
V: TRBV3-1/TRBV3-2
CDR3: CASSPRTGSNYGYTF
DNA: TGTGCCAGCAGCCCCCGGACGGGATCTAACTATGGCTACACCTTC

size: .
J: TRBJ1-1
D: .
V: TRBV6-4
CDR3: CASSERFENTEAFF
DNA: TGTGCCAGCAGTGAACGGTTCGAAAACACTGAAGCTTTCTTT

size: few
J: TRBJ1-4
D: .
V: TRBV14
CDR3: CASSTGRVGTNEKLFF
DNA: TGTGCCAGCAGTACAGGGCGGGTTGGAACTAATGAAAAACTGTTTTTT

size: .
J: TRBJ2-3
D: .
V: TRBV5-1
CDR3: CASSLGINGVTDTQYF
DNA: TGCGCCAGCAGCTTGGGGATTAACGGGGTCACAGATACGCAGTATTTT

size: .
J: TRBJ1-3
D: .
V: TRBV6-5
CDR3: CASTPLGGSGNTIYF
DNA: TGTGCCAGCACCCCATTGGGGGGCTCTGGAAACACCATATATTTT

size: .
J: TRBJ1-4
D: TRBD1
V: TRBV19
CDR3: CASSRIGQGASTNEKLFF
DNA: TGTGCCAGTAGTAGGATTGGCCAGGGGGCTTCAACTAATGAAAAACTGTTTTTT

size: .
J: TRBJ2-3
D: TRBD2
V: TRBV6-1
CDR3: CASSEVGGRGDTQYF
DNA: TGTGCCAGCAGTGAAGTAGGCGGGAGGGGGGATACGCAGTATTTT

size: .
J: TRBJ2-7
D: TRBD2
V: TRBV6-5
CDR3: CASIPGLARPEQYF
DNA: TGTGCCAGCATTCCGGGACTAGCACGCCCCGAGCAGTACTTC

size: .
J: TRBJ1-2
D: .
V: TRBV10-3
CDR3: CAISDGPPGDGYTF
DNA: TGTGCCATCAGTGATGGTCCCCCAGGGGACGGCTACACCTTC

size: .
J: TRBJ2-4
D: .
V: TRBV6-1
CDR3: CASSEVPGNIQYF
DNA: TGTGCCAGCAGTGAAGTCCCCGGGAACATTCAGTACTTC

size: .
J: TRBJ1-1
D: .
V: TRBV6-1
CDR3: CASSDDRIPMNTEAFF
DNA: TGTGCCAGCAGTGACGACAGGATTCCTATGAACACTGAAGCTTTCTTT

size: .
J: TRBJ1-2
D: .
V: TRBV7-9
CDR3: CASSSGLQGNYGYTF
DNA: TGTGCCAGCAGCTCGGGCCTCCAGGGTAACTATGGCTACACCTTC

size: .
J: TRBJ2-3
D: .
V: TRBV11-2
CDR3: CASNLGGPLKSDTQYF
DNA: TGTGCCAGCAACTTGGGGGGGCCCCTCAAGTCAGATACGCAGTATTTT

size: .
J: TRBJ2-7
D: TRBD1
V: TRBV2
CDR3: CASGTGLYEQYF
DNA: TGTGCCAGCGGGACAGGGCTATACGAGCAGTACTTC

size: .
J: TRBJ2-2
D: TRBD1
V: TRBV7-6
CDR3: CASSDPGGQNTGELFF
DNA: TGTGCCAGCAGCGATCCAGGGGGACAGAACACCGGGGAGCTGTTTTTT

size: few
J: TRBJ1-1
D: TRBD1
V: TRBV10-3
CDR3: CAIGQGRRLNTEAFF
DNA: TGTGCCATCGGACAGGGACGAAGATTGAACACTGAAGCTTTCTTT

size: .
J: TRBJ1-2
D: TRBD1
V: TRBV19
CDR3: CASSTQFDREQANYGYTF
DNA: TGTGCCAGTAGTACCCAGTTTGACAGGGAACAAGCTAACTATGGCTACACCTTC

size: few
J: TRBJ1-5
D: .
V: TRBV2
CDR3: CASCTGINQPQHF
DNA: TGTGCCAGCTGTACAGGGATTAATCAGCCCCAGCATTTT

size: .
J: TRBJ1-3
D: .
V: TRBV12-3/TRBV12-4
CDR3: CASSKLSGNTIYF
DNA: TGTGCCAGCAGCAAGCTCTCTGGAAACACCATATATTTT

size: .
J: TRBJ1-2
D: TRBD1
V: TRBV6-1
CDR3: CASSESTGGGGYTF
DNA: TGTGCCAGCAGTGAAAGTACAGGGGGAGGGGGCTACACCTTC

size: .
J: TRBJ2-1
D: TRBD1
V: TRBV7-9
CDR3: CASSARTGETLISYNEQFF
DNA: TGTGCCAGCAGCGCCAGGACAGGGGAAACCTTAATCTCCTACAATGAGCAGTTCTTC

size: .
J: TRBJ2-2
D: .
V: TRBV19
CDR3: CATLPGDTGELFF
DNA: TGTGCCACCTTACCGGGGGACACCGGGGAGCTGTTTTTT

size: .
J: TRBJ2-3
D: TRBD2
V: TRBV7-3
CDR3: CASSFTSGPTDTQYF
DNA: TGTGCCAGCAGCTTTACTAGCGGGCCCACAGATACGCAGTATTTT

size: .
J: TRBJ1-2
D: TRBD1
V: TRBV12-3/TRBV12-4
CDR3: CASRGTGRDGYTF
DNA: TGTGCCAGCAGAGGGACAGGGCGTGATGGCTACACCTTC

size: .
J: TRBJ2-3
D: TRBD2
V: TRBV30
CDR3: CAWTSSGATDTQYF
DNA: TGTGCCTGGACGTCTAGCGGGGCCACAGATACGCAGTATTTT

size: once
J: TRBJ2-7
D: .
V: TRBV7-9
CDR3: CASSLAGGAGEQYF
DNA: TGTGCCAGCAGCTTAGCAGGGGGGGCCGGCGAGCAGTACTTC

size: .
J: TRBJ2-5
D: .
V: TRBV29-1
CDR3: CSVEWRGQETQYF
DNA: TGCAGCGTTGAATGGAGGGGCCAAGAGACCCAGTACTTC

size: .
J: TRBJ1-2
D: .
V: TRBV10-2
CDR3: CASSRGEGGYTF
DNA: TGCGCCAGTTCCAGGGGAGAAGGTGGCTACACCTTC

size: .
J: TRBJ2-7
D: TRBD2
V: TRBV6-1
CDR3: CASSEAGTSGSYEQYF
DNA: TGTGCCAGCAGTGAAGCGGGGACTAGCGGGTCCTACGAGCAGTACTTC

size: .
J: TRBJ2-3
D: TRBD1
V: TRBV5-1
CDR3: CASSLVRQGFRKGTDTQYF
DNA: TGCGCCAGCAGCTTGGTGAGACAGGGGTTTCGTAAGGGCACAGATACGCAGTATTTT

size: .
J: TRBJ1-3
D: .
V: TRBV9
CDR3: CASSADLTASGNTIYF
DNA: TGTGCCAGCAGCGCAGACCTTACAGCTTCAGGAAACACCATATATTTT

size: .
J: TRBJ1-5
D: .
V: TRBV3-1/TRBV3-2
CDR3: CASSQDARGNQPQHF
DNA: TGTGCCAGCAGCCAAGATGCGAGGGGCAATCAGCCCCAGCATTTT

size: .
J: TRBJ1-2
D: .
V: TRBV23-1
CDR3: CASSQSLKDFTRNYGYTF
DNA: TGCGCCAGCAGTCAATCGCTCAAAGACTTCACTCGTAACTATGGCTACACCTTC

size: .
J: TRBJ1-2
D: .
V: TRBV14
CDR3: CASSQERVGGYTF
DNA: TGTGCCAGCAGCCAAGAGAGGGTTGGGGGCTACACCTTC

size: .
J: TRBJ2-3
D: TRBD1
V: TRBV20-1
CDR3: CSAQRQGPQYF
DNA: TGCAGTGCCCAGCGACAGGGCCCTCAGTATTTT

size: .
J: TRBJ2-1
D: TRBD2
V: TRBV7-3
CDR3: CASSLAGGSEQFF
DNA: TGTGCCAGCAGCTTAGCGGGAGGGAGCGAGCAGTTCTTC

size: .
J: TRBJ1-4
D: .
V: TRBV27
CDR3: CASSWRQNEKLFF
DNA: TGTGCCAGCAGTTGGCGACAGAATGAAAAACTGTTTTTT

size: .
J: TRBJ2-7
D: TRBD1
V: TRBV5-4
CDR3: CASSAGQGSYEQYF
DNA: TGTGCCAGCAGCGCGGGACAGGGTTCCTACGAGCAGTACTTC

size: once
J: TRBJ2-7
D: .
V: TRBV2
CDR3: CASSPGAYEQYF
DNA: TGTGCCAGCAGTCCAGGGGCCTACGAGCAGTACTTC

size: .
J: TRBJ2-3
D: TRBD2
V: TRBV19
CDR3: CAISPGGGRATDTQYF
DNA: TGTGCCATCTCGCCGGGGGGGGGAAGGGCCACAGATACGCAGTATTTT

size: once
J: TRBJ1-4
D: .
V: TRBV19
CDR3: CASSMTGQNEKLFF
DNA: TGTGCCAGTAGTATGACAGGCCAGAATGAAAAACTGTTTTTT

size: once
J: TRBJ2-3
D: TRBD2
V: TRBV10-1
CDR3: CASSDPGTSGTDTQYF
DNA: TGCGCCAGCAGTGACCCCGGGACTAGCGGCACAGATACGCAGTATTTT

size: .
J: TRBJ1-3
D: TRBD1
V: TRBV3-1/TRBV3-2
CDR3: CASSLKNRGTGNTIYF
DNA: TGTGCCAGCAGCCTCAAAAACAGGGGTACTGGAAACACCATATATTTT

size: .
J: TRBJ2-2
D: TRBD1
V: TRBV6-6
CDR3: CASSAPGQASTGELFF
DNA: TGTGCCAGCAGTGCACCGGGACAGGCTTCCACCGGGGAGCTGTTTTTT

size: .
J: TRBJ2-1
D: .
V: TRBV27
CDR3: CASRTSLQNEQFF
DNA: TGTGCCAGCAGAACCTCTTTACAGAATGAGCAGTTCTTC

size: .
J: TRBJ1-1
D: .
V: TRBV30
CDR3: CAWSLEDTEAFF
DNA: TGTGCCTGGAGTTTGGAGGACACTGAAGCTTTCTTT

size: .
J: TRBJ1-2
D: .
V: TRBV7-9
CDR3: CASSLTLTVPDYGYTF
DNA: TGTGCCAGCAGCTTAACCCTGACAGTCCCTGACTATGGCTACACCTTC

size: .
J: TRBJ1-1
D: .
V: TRBV5-6
CDR3: CASSLGGPYALGTEAFF
DNA: TGTGCCAGCAGCTTGGGGGGGCCATATGCCCTGGGGACTGAAGCTTTCTTT

size: .
J: TRBJ2-1
D: TRBD2
V: TRBV7-3
CDR3: CASSSPGLAVNEQFF
DNA: TGTGCCAGCAGCTCCCCGGGACTAGCCGTCAATGAGCAGTTCTTC

size: .
J: TRBJ1-1
D: .
V: TRBV19
CDR3: CASSIDLDTEAFF
DNA: TGTGCCAGTAGTATAGATCTAGACACTGAAGCTTTCTTT

size: .
J: TRBJ1-1
D: .
V: TRBV5-1
CDR3: CASRPSRGTEAFF
DNA: TGCGCCAGCAGGCCCAGCAGGGGCACTGAAGCTTTCTTT